Presented here are 28 T cell receptor beta chains from one specimen sequenced in a study of tumor-infiltrating lymphocytes in primary liver carcinoma. Each 20-30 mg portion of unsorted bulk tissue served as the source for co-extraction of RNA and DNA. A primer in the constant region served to generate TCR beta cDNA from about 470 ng of total RNA. For TCR beta, libraries were produced by three nested multiplex PCR rounds using slightly modified ARM-PCR. For roughly 10 cycles apiece, the opening two PCR rounds ran with TRBV1-TRBV30 forward primers and a C-beta reverse primer. One entry per CDR3 protein, called by TCRdb with MiXCR from the multiplex PCR reads. The sample yields tens of thousands of distinct CDR3 sequences, about 75% seen once. Sequenced: tumor-adjacent normal liver tissue. These receptors all stem from a woman aged 25-40 years with primary liver carcinoma and hepatitis B virus infection.

This clonotype was observed at least ten times. A single base separates this from a much larger clone, so it may be a read error. V and J are TRBV4-1 and TRBJ2-7; possibly TRBD2 for D (5 bases). Per germline, CDR1 MGHRA and CDR2 YSYEKL. The CDR3 is 15 residues long. The CDR3: CASSQDRSGSYEQHF. CDR3 nucleotide sequence: TGCGCCAGCAGCCAAGATAGGTCGGGGTCCTACGAGCAGCACTTC.

A note on this clonotype: Relative to the germline gene, one junction end is altered; a read error may explain this. The chain has TRBV4-2 and TRBJ2-7; 7 nucleotides align to TRBD2. The CDR3 is 15 residues long. Germline V lookup: CDR1 LGHNA, CDR2 YNFKEQ. DNA for the CDR3: TGTGCCAGTAGCCAAGCATGCGGGAGCTCCTACGAGCAGTACTTC. Its protein is CASSQACGSSYEQYF.

The chain is built from TRBV6-6 and TRBJ2-1; D unclear. Germline CDR1 and CDR2: MNHNY and SVGAGI (reference sequence). V lost 4 bases to trimming and J lost 9 bases, with 13 bases between them. The CDR3 sequence is 13 residues long. The CDR3 region has the DNA TGTGCCAGCAGTTGCGTACTCGCCAGTGAGCAGTTCTTC. It encodes CASSCVLASEQFF.

This clonotype was detected many times. CDR3: CASSHGQDSGNTIYF. Here the CDR3 DNA reads TGTGCCAGCAGCCATGGACAGGACTCTGGAAACACCATATATTTT. The V and J genes are TRBV6-5 and TRBJ1-3; 7 nucleotides match TRBD1. CDR3 length: 15 residues. The germline V gene encodes CDR1 MNHEY and CDR2 SVGAGI. V shed 6 bases, J shed 0 bases, and the junction held 5 bases outside the gene matches.

About this clonotype: Since no conserved phenylalanine or tryptophan closes the CDR3, a read error is the likely cause. The V gene is TRBV6-5, the J gene TRBJ1-1, with D perhaps TRBD1 (6 bases). The CDR3 loop spans 16 amino acids. The V end was cut by 2 bases, the J end by 6 bases, with 19 bases between. Germline V lookup: CDR1 MNHEY, CDR2 SVGAGI. CDR3 amino acids: CASSYGGNGRGPEAFL. DNA for the CDR3: TGTGCCAGCAGTTACGGGGGCAACGGAAGAGGACCTGAAGCTTTCCTT.

Comments on this clonotype: One end of the junction does not line up with germline, which may come from a read error. The chain joins TRBV30 to TRBJ2-6, with D possibly TRBD1 on 5 matching bases. The CDR3 loop spans 15 amino acids. The germline gives CDR1 GTSNPN, CDR2 SVGIG (reference sequence). Written as DNA, the CDR3 is TGTGCCTGGGTATCGGGTTGGTCTGGGGCCAACGCCCTGACTTTC. This codes for CAWVSGWSGANALTF.

This clonotype turned up a few times. Given a much more abundant clone one base away, this may be a read error. The V gene is TRBV5-1, the J gene TRBJ2-3; D is uncertain. The CDR3 extends over 12 amino acids. Germline lookup yields CDR1 SGHRS and CDR2 YFSETQ. Trimming left V 4 bases short and J 6 bases short, with 9 bases between. CDR3 nucleotide sequence: TGCGCCAGCAGCCTCTCCTGGGATACGCAGTATTTT. Its translation is CASSLSWDTQYF.

This chain uses TRBV5-6 with TRBJ1-1, with a weak D call TRBD1 (6 bases). The CDR3 runs 14 residues. V was shortened by 8 bases and J by 5 bases, with 19 bases between the two germline ends. The germline V gene has CDR1 SGHDT and CDR2 YYEEEE. The CDR3 sequence: CARSPNRGRTEAFF. CDR3 DNA: TGTGCCAGGAGCCCGAACCGGGGGCGGACTGAAGCTTTCTTT. Complete variable domain (other parts from reference TRBV5-6 and TRBJ1-1): DAGVTQSPTHLIKTRGQQVTLRCSPKSGHDTVSWYQQALGQGPQFIFQYYEEEERQRGNFPDRFSGHQFPNYSSELNVNALLLGDSALYLCARSPNRGRTEAFFGQGTRLTVV.

Ten or more counts support this clonotype. CDR3 sequence reads: CASSSFGSGSLDTQYF. The CDR3 DNA is TGTGCCAGCAGTTCCTTTGGTAGCGGGAGTTTGGATACGCAGTATTTT. The chain joins TRBV6-2 or TRBV6-3 to TRBJ2-3; TRBD2 aligns across 9 bases. Trimming removed 4 bases from V and 6 bases from J; junction bases left unmatched: 11. This CDR3 is 16 amino acids long. The germline V gene has CDR1 MNHEY and CDR2 SVGEGT.

The chain combines TRBV4-3 with TRBJ2-7; no reliable D call. Germline CDR1 and CDR2: LGHNA and YSLEER. The CDR3 runs to 13 residues. V was shortened by 2 bases and J by 4 bases, with 9 bases between the two germline ends. This CDR3 is CASSQHWDYEQYF. The CDR3 DNA is TGCGCCAGCAGCCAACATTGGGATTACGAGCAGTACTTC.

This chain connects TRBV20-1 to TRBJ2-1, with D perhaps given as TRBD1 or TRBD2 (9 bases each). The CDR3 is 18 residues long. Germline V gives CDR1 DFQATT, CDR2 SNEGSKA (reference sequence). The CDR3 region is CSLQGARGGRGTYNEQFF. CDR3 sequence (DNA): TGCAGCTTACAGGGGGCTCGTGGCGGGAGGGGAACCTACAATGAGCAGTTCTTC.

The sample holds many counts of this clonotype. This sequence joins TRBV4-3 and TRBJ1-5; no definite D call. CDR1 is LGHNA and CDR2 is YSLEER in the germline V gene. The V and J ends lost 0 bases and 1 base respectively, with 4 bases between them. This CDR3 spans 14 amino acids. CDR3 residues: CASSQDPSNQPQHF. CDR3 nucleotides: TGCGCCAGCAGCCAAGATCCCAGCAATCAGCCCCAGCATTTT.

This clonotype was observed at least ten times. The germline gene is not matched at one end of the junction; a read error may be the cause. The chain recombines TRBV7-8 with TRBJ2-2; the D gene is possibly TRBD1 (6 bases). The CDR3 length is 14 residues. The germline gives CDR1 SGHVS, CDR2 FQNEAQ. The CDR3 protein is CASSLGSLGQILNF. The CDR3 DNA sequence: TGTGCCAGCAGCTTAGGTTCGCTCGGACAGATCCTCAATTTT. The full variable domain, rest sourced from reference TRBV7-8 and TRBJ2-2, is GAGVSQSPRYKVAKRGQDVALRCDPISGHVSLFWYQQALGQGPEFLTYFQNEAQLDKSGLPSDRFFAERPEGSVSTLKIQRTQQEDSAVYLCASSLGSLGQILNFGEGSRLTVL.

On this clonotype itself: A junction boundary mismatches the germline segment, possibly from a read error. The gene calls are TRBV7-8 and TRBJ2-3; 8 nucleotides match TRBD2. Germline V CDR1 and CDR2: SGHVS, FQNEAQ. This CDR3 comprises 16 residues. CDR3 region: CARSLGTGGPADTQYF. The CDR3 nucleotides read TGTGCCCGCAGCTTAGGAACGGGAGGGCCTGCTGACACGCAGTATTTT.

Worth noting for this clonotype: One junction end does not reproduce the germline sequence, and a read error may be involved. V gene TRBV7-8 combines with J gene TRBJ1-5; D is unclear. This CDR3 region has 15 residues. Germline-derived CDR1 and CDR2 are SGHVS and FQNEAQ. The CDR3 loop reads CASSLTGQVGQPRHF. CDR3 bases: TGTGCCAGCAGCCTTACGGGCCAGGTCGGTCAGCCCCGGCACTTT.

This clonotype has a single count. Compared with germline, one end of the junction differs, possibly owing to a read error. This chain links TRBV11-2 with TRBJ2-2; D is perhaps TRBD1 or TRBD2 (5 bases each). This CDR3 contains 16 residues. The germline V gene encodes CDR1 SGHAT and CDR2 FQNNGV. The DNA for the CDR3 is TGTGCCTGCAACTTCCCCCGGAACAGGAACACCGGGGAGCTGTTTTTC. It is translated as CACNFPRNRNTGELFF.

The chain has TRBV7-9 and TRBJ2-5; the D is unclear. Germline CDR1 SEHNR, CDR2 FQNEAQ (reference sequence). V was trimmed by 7 bases and J by 5 bases, leaving 17 bases between them. This CDR3 is built from 14 residues. CDR3 DNA: TGTGCCAGCACCCCGTTTCGGTATCATGAGACCCAGTACTTC. Translated: CASTPFRYHETQYF.

With respect to this clonotype: This CDR3 fails to terminate in the conserved phenylalanine or tryptophan, so it likely reflects a read error. The limits of the CDR3 on the DNA are not certain, so only TCRdb's listed CDR3 is given. The V and J genes are TRBV11-2 and TRBJ2-1; the D call of TRBD2 is as the table states it, not checked on the DNA. The germline gives CDR1 SGHAT, CDR2 FQNNGV. The CDR3 is 16 residues long, counting both termini. CDR3 protein: CASSWGGLAGKNEQSY.

Regarding this clonotype: A read error may produce the germline difference seen at one junction end. V gene TRBV4-2 combines with J gene TRBJ2-1; possible D gene TRBD2, 6 bases. The germline CDR1 and CDR2 sequences are LGHNA and YNFKEQ. The length of the CDR3 is 17 residues. CDR3: CASSHSLATASYHEQFF. CDR3 DNA: TGTGCCAGCAGTCATTCCCTAGCGACTGCCTCCTACCATGAGCAGTTCTTC.

This chain uses TRBV14 with TRBJ2-7; D is perhaps TRBD1 (6 bases). Germline CDR1 and CDR2: SGHDN and FVKESK. The CDR3 runs 16 residues. Trimming pared 4 bases from V and 2 bases from J, leaving 18 bases between. The CDR3 bases are TGTGCCAGCAGCCCGTGCAGGGGTAGGGGAACCTACGAGCAGTACTTC. It encodes CASSPCRGRGTYEQYF.

This clonotype has ten or more counts. The J gene is TRBJ2-7, the V gene TRBV20-1; D not certain. The CDR3 is made up of 15 amino acids. With 1 base removed from V and 4 bases from J, the gap between germline ends came to 17 bases. Germline CDR1 is DFQATT and CDR2 is SNEGSKA (reference sequence). The CDR3 sequence: CSARGGGALRYEQYF. Written as DNA, the CDR3 is TGCAGTGCTAGAGGGGGTGGAGCCCTACGTTACGAGCAGTACTTC.

On this clonotype: The junction differs from germline at one of its ends, possibly a read error. The V call is TRBV29-1, the J call TRBJ1-2; possibly TRBD1 for D (6 bases). The CDR3 runs 14 residues. In germline, CDR1 is SQVTM, CDR2 ANQGSEA. In DNA form, the CDR3 reads TGCAGCTTTGTTAGGACAGTGAACTTGGGTGGCTACATCTTC. It yields the protein CSFVRTVNLGGYIF.

With respect to this clonotype: One end of the junction varies from germline; a read error may be responsible. The rearrangement uses TRBV4-1 and TRBJ2-5; tentative D call: TRBD2 (5 bases). CDR1 is MGHRA, CDR2 YSYEKL, per germline. The CDR3 extends over 15 amino acids. The CDR3 region has the DNA TGCGACAGCAGCCAAGGTTCAAGCGGCAGAGAGACCCAGTACTTC. Amino acids: CDSSQGSSGRETQYF.

A word on this clonotype: Germline and junction disagree at one end, which may indicate a read error. J is TRBJ2-2 and V is TRBV6-2 or TRBV6-3; D unclear. From germline, CDR1 is MNHEY and CDR2 SVGEGT. This CDR3 contains 14 residues. The CDR3: CVSSYSRRTGELFF. The DNA of the CDR3 is TGTGTCAGCAGTTACTCGAGACGGACCGGGGAGCTGTTTTTT.

This clonotype appeared once. This likely comes from a read error, as the CDR3 has no conserved phenylalanine or tryptophan at its end. This chain uses TRBV4-3 with TRBJ1-6; D not resolved. CDR3 length equals 15 residues. CDR1 is LGHNA and CDR2 is YSLEER in the germline V gene. CDR3 amino acids: CASNQESSYNSHLHY. In nucleotides, the CDR3 is TGCGCCAGCAACCAAGAGAGCTCCTATAATTCACACCTCCACTAT.

There are a few counts of this clonotype. The gene calls are TRBV2 and TRBJ2-7; D uncertain. The V gene's germline CDR1 is SNHLY and CDR2 FYNNEI. The CDR3 has 13 amino acids. Trimming pared 7 bases from V and 3 bases from J, leaving 13 bases between. The DNA for the CDR3 is TGTGCCAGCACCTCGGCCCGTAACTACGAGCAGTACTTC. Protein product: CASTSARNYEQYF.

J is TRBJ1-2 and V is TRBV11-2; D is unclear. CDR3 length equals 16 residues. The germline CDR1 and CDR2 sequences are SGHAT and FQNNGV. V lost 2 bases and J 7 bases, leaving 20 bases between the germline ends. The CDR3 DNA is TGTGCCAGCAGCTTAAACCCCCGGACTGTGAATTGTGGCTACACCTTC. Amino acid sequence: CASSLNPRTVNCGYTF.

About this clonotype itself: One end of the junction is discordant with germline, which a read error may explain. This chain connects TRBV4-3 to TRBJ2-1; D uncertain. CDR1 LGHNA and CDR2 YSLEER come from the germline V gene. This CDR3 is 14 amino acids long. This CDR3 is CAISHTEFVNEQFF. DNA for the CDR3: TGCGCCATCAGCCATACAGAGTTTGTCAATGAGCAGTTCTTC.